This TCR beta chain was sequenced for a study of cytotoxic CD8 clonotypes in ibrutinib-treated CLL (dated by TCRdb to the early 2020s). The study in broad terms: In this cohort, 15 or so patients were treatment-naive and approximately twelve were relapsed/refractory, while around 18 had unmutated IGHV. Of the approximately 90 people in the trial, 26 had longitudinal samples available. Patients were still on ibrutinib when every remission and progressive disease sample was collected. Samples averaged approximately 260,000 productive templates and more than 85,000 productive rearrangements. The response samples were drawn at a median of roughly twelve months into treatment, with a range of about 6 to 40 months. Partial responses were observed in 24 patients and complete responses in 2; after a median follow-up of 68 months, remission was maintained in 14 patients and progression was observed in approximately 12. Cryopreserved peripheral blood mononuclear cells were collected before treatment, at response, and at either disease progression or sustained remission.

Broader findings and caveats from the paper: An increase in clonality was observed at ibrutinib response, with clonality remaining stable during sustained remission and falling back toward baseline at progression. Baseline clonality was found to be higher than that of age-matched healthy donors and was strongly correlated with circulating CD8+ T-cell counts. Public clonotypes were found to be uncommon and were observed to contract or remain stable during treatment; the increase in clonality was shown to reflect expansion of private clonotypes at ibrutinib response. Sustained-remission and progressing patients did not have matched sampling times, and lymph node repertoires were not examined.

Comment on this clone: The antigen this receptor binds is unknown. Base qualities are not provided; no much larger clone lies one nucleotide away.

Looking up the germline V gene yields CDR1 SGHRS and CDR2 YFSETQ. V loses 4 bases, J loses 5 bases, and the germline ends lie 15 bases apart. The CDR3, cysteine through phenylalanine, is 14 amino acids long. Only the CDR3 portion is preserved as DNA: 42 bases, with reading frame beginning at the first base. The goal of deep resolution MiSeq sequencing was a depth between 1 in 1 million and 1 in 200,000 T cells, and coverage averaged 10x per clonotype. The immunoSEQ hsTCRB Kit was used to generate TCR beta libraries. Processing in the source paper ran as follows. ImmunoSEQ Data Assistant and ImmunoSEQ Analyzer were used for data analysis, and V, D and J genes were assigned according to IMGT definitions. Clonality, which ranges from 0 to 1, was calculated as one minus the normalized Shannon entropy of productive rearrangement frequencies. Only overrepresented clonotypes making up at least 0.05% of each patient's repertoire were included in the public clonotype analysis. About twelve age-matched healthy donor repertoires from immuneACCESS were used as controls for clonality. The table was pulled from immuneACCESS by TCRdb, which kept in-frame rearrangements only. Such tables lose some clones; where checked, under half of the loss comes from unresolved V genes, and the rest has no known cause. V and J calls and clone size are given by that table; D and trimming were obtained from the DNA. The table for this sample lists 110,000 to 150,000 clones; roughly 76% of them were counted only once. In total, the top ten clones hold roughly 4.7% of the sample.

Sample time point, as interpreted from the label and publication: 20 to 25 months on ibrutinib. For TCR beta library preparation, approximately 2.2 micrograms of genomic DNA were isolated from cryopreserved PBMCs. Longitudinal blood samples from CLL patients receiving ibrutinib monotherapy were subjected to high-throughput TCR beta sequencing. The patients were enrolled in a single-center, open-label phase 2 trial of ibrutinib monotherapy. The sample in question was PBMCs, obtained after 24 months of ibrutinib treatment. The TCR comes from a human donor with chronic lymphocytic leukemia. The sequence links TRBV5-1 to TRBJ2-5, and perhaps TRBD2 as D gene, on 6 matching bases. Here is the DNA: TGCGCCAGCAGCCCTTCGGGGGTGGAGGAGACCCAGTACTTC. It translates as CASSPSGVEETQYF. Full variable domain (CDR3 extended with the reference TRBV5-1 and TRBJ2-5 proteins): KAGVTQTPRYLIKTRGQQVTLSCSPISGHRSVSWYQQTPGQGLQFLFEYFSETQRNKGNFPGRFSGRQFSNSRSEMNVSTLELGDSALYLCASSPSGVEETQYFGPGTRLLVL.